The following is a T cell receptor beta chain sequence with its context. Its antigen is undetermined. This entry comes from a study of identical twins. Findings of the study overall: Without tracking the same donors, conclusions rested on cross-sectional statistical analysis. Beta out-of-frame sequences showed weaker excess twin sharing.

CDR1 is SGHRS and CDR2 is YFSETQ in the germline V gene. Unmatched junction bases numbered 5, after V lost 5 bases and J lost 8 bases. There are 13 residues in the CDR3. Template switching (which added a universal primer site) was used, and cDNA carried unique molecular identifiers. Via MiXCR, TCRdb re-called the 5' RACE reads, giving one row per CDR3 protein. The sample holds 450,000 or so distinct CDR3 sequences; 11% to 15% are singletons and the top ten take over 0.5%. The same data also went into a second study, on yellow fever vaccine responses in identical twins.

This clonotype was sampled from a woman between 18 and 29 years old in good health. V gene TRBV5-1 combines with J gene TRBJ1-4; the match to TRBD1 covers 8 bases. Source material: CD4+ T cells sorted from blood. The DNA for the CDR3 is TGCGCCAGCAGGGACAGGGCCCAGGAAAAACTGTTTTTT. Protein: CASRDRAQEKLFF.